Listed here is a single T cell receptor beta chain. Antigen: not known. There are 14 residues in the CDR3. With 6 bases clipped from V and 7 bases from J, the junction kept 9 bases outside the gene matches. CDR1 is MNHEY, CDR2 SVGAGI, per germline. This entry belongs to a study of T cell responses to AZD1222 COVID-19 vaccine. Background on the study: Some second doses came at about 4 weeks and others at about 12 weeks; these were pooled. Study results and caveats: The donor group comprised mostly white British people and more females; the analysis possibly underestimated clonal diversity. Reportedly, nearly half of unique spike TCRs recognized epitopes outside B.1.351/B.1.1.7 mutations.

Generated by immunoSEQ multiplex PCR, the TCRdb table keeps only in-frame clones and is missing some. The table lists under 130,000 clones, 85% to 90% of them singletons. The chain combines TRBV6-5 with TRBJ1-2; 9 bases agree with TRBD1. The clonotype comes from an adult in good health. Sequenced here: peripheral blood, sampled on day 0 of AZD1222 vaccination. CDR3 in amino acids: CASRPWTGEGGYTF. In DNA form, the CDR3 reads TGTGCCAGCAGACCATGGACAGGGGAGGGTGGCTACACCTTC.